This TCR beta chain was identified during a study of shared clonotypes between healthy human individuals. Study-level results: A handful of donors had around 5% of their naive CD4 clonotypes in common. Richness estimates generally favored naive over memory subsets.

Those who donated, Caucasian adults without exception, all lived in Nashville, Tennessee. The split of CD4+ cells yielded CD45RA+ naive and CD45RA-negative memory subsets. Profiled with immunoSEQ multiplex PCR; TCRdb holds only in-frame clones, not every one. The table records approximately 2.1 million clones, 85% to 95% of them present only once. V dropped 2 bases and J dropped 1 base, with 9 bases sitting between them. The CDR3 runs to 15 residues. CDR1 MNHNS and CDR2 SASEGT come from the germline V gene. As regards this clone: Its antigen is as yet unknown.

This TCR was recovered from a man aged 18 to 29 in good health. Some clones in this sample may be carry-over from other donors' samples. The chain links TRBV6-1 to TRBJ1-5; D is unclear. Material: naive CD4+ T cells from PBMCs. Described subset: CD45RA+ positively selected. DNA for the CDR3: TGTGCCAGCAGTGAACGGCAGTTCAGCAATCAGCCCCAGCATTTT. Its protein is CASSERQFSNQPQHF.